The rows below give T cell receptor beta chains drawn from one sample of a study of shared clonotypes between healthy human individuals. TCRdb keeps only in-frame clones here, not all; method: immunoSEQ multiplex PCR. The sample includes hundreds of thousands of clones, around 96% of them seen just once. The source material was naive CD8+ T cells sorted from blood. Receptor source: a young woman in good health. CDR3s include the opening cysteine and the closing phenylalanine or tryptophan. D genes are given only for firm matches. The size entry is marked missing in some rows and otherwise reads once, few, many or a size class.

NA	TRBJ1-1	NA	TRBV30	CAWSVLGENTEAFF	TGTGCCTGGAGTGTACTTGGGGAGAACACTGAAGCTTTCTTT
NA	TRBJ2-3	NA	TRBV27	CASSLSWTPSTDTQYF	TGTGCCAGCAGTTTATCGTGGACTCCCAGCACAGATACGCAGTATTTT
NA	TRBJ2-1	NA	TRBV21-1	CASSKVGQRNYNEQFF	TGTGCCAGCAGCAAAGTTGGACAGAGAAATTACAATGAGCAGTTCTTC
NA	TRBJ2-1	NA	TRBV7-9	CASSLESRRLSYNEQFF	TGTGCCAGCAGCTTAGAAAGTCGACGATTGTCCTACAATGAGCAGTTCTTC
NA	TRBJ1-1	NA	TRBV9	CASSVVGGHTEAFF	TGTGCCAGCAGCGTAGTAGGGGGACACACTGAAGCTTTCTTT
NA	TRBJ2-7	NA	TRBV4-1	CASSQAVLAAEQYF	TGCGCCAGCAGCCAAGCCGTTCTCGCCGCCGAGCAGTACTTC
NA	TRBJ2-7	NA	TRBV7-9	CASSLDRQDEQYF	TGTGCCAGCAGCTTAGACCGGCAGGACGAGCAGTACTTC
TRBD2	TRBJ2-1	NA	TRBV9	CASRKGLVPNNEQFF	TGTGCCAGCAGGAAGGGACTAGTCCCTAACAATGAGCAGTTCTTC
TRBD1	TRBJ2-7	NA	TRBV6-4	CASKRGQGPYEQYF	TGTGCCAGCAAGAGGGGACAGGGCCCCTACGAGCAGTACTTC
TRBD2	TRBJ2-1	NA	TRBV28	CASSFSSGTSYNEQFF	TGTGCCAGCAGTTTTTCCAGCGGGACCTCCTACAATGAGCAGTTCTTC
TRBD1	TRBJ1-1	NA	TRBV7-9	CASRSAGTGGTEAFF	TGTGCCAGCAGATCCGCCGGGACAGGGGGAACTGAAGCTTTCTTT
NA	TRBJ1-2	once	TRBV29-1	CSVEGNSEGYTF	TGCAGCGTTGAAGGGAATTCAGAAGGCTACACCTTC
TRBD2	TRBJ2-3	NA	TRBV6-5	CASSVAGGTDTQYF	TGTGCCAGCTCCGTAGCGGGAGGCACAGATACGCAGTATTTT
TRBD1	TRBJ2-7	NA	TRBV28	CASTDRGRIHEQYF	TGTGCCAGCACCGACAGGGGGCGAATCCACGAGCAGTACTTC
NA	TRBJ2-7	NA	TRBV7-6	CASSLAGGWDEQYF	TGTGCCAGCAGCTTAGCGGGTGGGTGGGACGAGCAGTACTTC
NA	TRBJ2-3	NA	TRBV29-1	CSVWGPGDKTTQYF	TGCAGCGTGTGGGGACCGGGGGACAAGACTACGCAGTATTTT
TRBD2	TRBJ2-1	few	TRBV28	CASSLWTSGGEEQFF	TGTGCCAGCAGTTTATGGACTAGCGGAGGGGAGGAGCAGTTCTTC
TRBD2	TRBJ2-7	NA	TRBV4-2	CASSQDQGGSSHGEQYF	TGTGCCAGCAGCCAAGATCAGGGCGGGAGCTCCCACGGCGAGCAGTACTTC
TRBD1	TRBJ1-5	few	TRBV30	CAWGQENSNQPQHF	TGTGCCTGGGGACAGGAGAATAGCAATCAGCCCCAGCATTTT
NA	TRBJ2-7	NA	TRBV10-3	CATSRKGSYEQYF	TGTGCCACCAGCCGGAAAGGCTCCTACGAGCAGTACTTC